The rows below give T cell receptor beta chains drawn from one sample of a study of blood T cell repertoires in COVID-19. Method: immunoSEQ multiplex PCR; TCRdb's copy keeps in-frame clones and lacks some. The data show 50,000 to 65,000 clones, over 75% seen once. Sequenced: peripheral blood. All receptors come from a human donor in a cohort sampled during active COVID-19. Each CDR3 is given with its conserved first and last residue. D genes are given only for firm matches. For some rows the clone size is stated as once, few or many, or as a class when expanded; others skip it.

v_call	cdr3_length	clone_size	j_call	d_call	cdr3_aa	cdr3_nt
TRBV27	15	-	TRBJ2-3	TRBD1	CASSGTGPSTDTQYF	TGTGCCAGCAGCGGGACAGGGCCAAGCACAGATACGCAGTATTTT
TRBV10-3	14	once	TRBJ2-1	TRBD2	CAIRLAGNYNEQFF	TGTGCCATCAGACTAGCGGGAAACTACAATGAGCAGTTCTTC
TRBV6-5	11	-	TRBJ2-7	-	CASPGSYEQYF	TGTGCCAGCCCGGGTTCCTACGAGCAGTACTTC
TRBV29-1	17	-	TRBJ1-1	-	CSVVGETGTPRNTEAFF	TGCAGCGTCGTGGGCGAGACAGGAACGCCTCGGAACACTGAAGCTTTCTTT
TRBV12-3/TRBV12-4	12	-	TRBJ1-5	-	CADGAGDQPQHF	TGTGCCGACGGGGCAGGGGATCAGCCCCAGCATTTT
TRBV5-6	15	-	TRBJ1-4	-	CASSRTVSTNEKLFF	TGTGCCAGCAGCAGAACGGTTTCGACTAATGAAAAACTGTTTTTT
TRBV6-6	12	-	TRBJ2-5	TRBD1	CASSRDRESQYF	TGTGCCAGCAGCCGCGACAGGGAATCCCAGTACTTC
TRBV19	15	-	TRBJ2-7	TRBD2	CASSIGLAGTYEQYF	TGTGCCAGTAGTATAGGCCTAGCGGGTACCTACGAGCAGTACTTC
TRBV28	18	-	TRBJ1-3	-	CASSLGRGSWSSGNTIYF	TGTGCCAGCAGTTTAGGTAGGGGCAGCTGGAGCTCTGGAAACACCATATATTTT
TRBV9	15	-	TRBJ2-3	TRBD1	CASSAWTGNTDTQYF	TGTGCCAGCAGCGCTTGGACAGGGAACACAGATACGCAGTATTTT
TRBV6-6	14	-	TRBJ1-6	-	CASSGHGVNSPLHF	TGTGCCAGCAGTGGCCACGGGGTGAATTCACCCCTCCACTTT
TRBV2	12	-	TRBJ2-7	TRBD1	CASRQTGGEQYF	TGTGCCAGCAGGCAGACAGGGGGCGAGCAGTACTTC
TRBV19	15	few	TRBJ2-7	TRBD2	CASSIGLAGVVEQYF	TGTGCCAGTAGTATAGGACTAGCGGGAGTTGTCGAGCAGTACTTC
TRBV6-4	14	-	TRBJ1-1	TRBD1	CASRVDRGGTEAFF	TGTGCCAGCAGGGTGGACAGGGGGGGGACTGAAGCTTTCTTT
TRBV28	15	-	TRBJ2-3	TRBD2	CASSSVSGSVYTQYF	TGTGCCAGCAGTTCAGTTAGCGGGAGTGTATATACGCAGTATTTT
TRBV2	13	-	TRBJ1-1	-	CAIHRDSNTEAFF	TGTGCCATACACCGGGACTCGAACACTGAAGCTTTCTTT
TRBV20-1	11	-	TRBJ2-7	-	CSAPRSYEQYF	TGCAGTGCGCCTCGGTCCTACGAGCAGTACTTC
TRBV3-1/TRBV3-2	12	-	TRBJ2-3	-	CASSQVLGVQYF	TGTGCCAGCAGCCAAGTTCTCGGGGTCCAGTATTTT
TRBV5-1	14	-	TRBJ1-1	-	CASSEDLGGTEAFF	TGCGCCAGCAGTGAAGACCTAGGTGGCACTGAAGCTTTCTTT
TRBV6-4	17	-	TRBJ2-1	TRBD2	CASSEAGTSGRVTEQFF	TGTGCCAGCAGTGAAGCCGGGACTAGCGGGAGGGTCACTGAGCAGTTCTTC
TRBV18	14	-	TRBJ2-7	TRBD1	CASSPTGGVHEQYF	TGTGCCAGCTCACCCACAGGGGGTGTCCACGAGCAGTACTTC
TRBV19	14	-	TRBJ1-5	-	CASKDPGRDQPQHF	TGTGCCAGTAAGGACCCAGGGAGGGATCAGCCCCAGCATTTT
TRBV13	15	-	TRBJ1-2	-	CASSWGTTQNYGYTF	TGTGCCAGCAGCTGGGGGACAACTCAAAACTATGGCTACACCTTC
TRBV24-1	13	-	TRBJ2-7	-	CATSDPRDTEQYF	TGTGCCACCAGTGACCCCAGGGACACCGAGCAGTACTTC
TRBV5-1	14	once	TRBJ2-5	TRBD2	CASSFPGRSETQYF	TGCGCCAGCAGCTTTCCCGGGAGGTCGGAGACCCAGTACTTC
TRBV6-5	15	few	TRBJ2-7	TRBD2	CASSLTSGSSYEQYF	TGTGCCAGCAGTTTGACTAGCGGGAGCTCCTACGAGCAGTACTTC
TRBV11-1	13	-	TRBJ1-1	-	CASSTHRDTEAFF	TGTGCCAGCAGCACCCACCGGGACACTGAAGCTTTCTTT
TRBV6-5	15	-	TRBJ2-3	TRBD2	CASSSGTSGTDTQYF	TGTGCCAGCAGCTCCGGGACTAGCGGCACAGATACGCAGTATTTT
TRBV28	15	-	TRBJ1-1	TRBD1	CASSLRGTGNTEAFF	TGTGCCAGCAGTTTAAGGGGGACAGGGAACACTGAAGCTTTCTTT
TRBV7-9	14	few	TRBJ2-7	TRBD1	CASSAGQGVFEQYF	TGTGCCAGCTCGGCGGGACAGGGTGTGTTCGAGCAGTACTTC
TRBV24-1	16	-	TRBJ2-2	-	CATSGWGDSNTGELFF	TGTGCCACCAGTGGATGGGGGGACAGCAACACCGGGGAGCTGTTTTTT
TRBV5-1	15	-	TRBJ1-1	TRBD1	CASHDRDNMNTEAFF	TGCGCCAGCCATGACAGGGATAACATGAACACTGAAGCTTTCTTT
TRBV5-1	19	-	TRBJ2-7	-	CASSLVPPAAGAGSDEQYF	TGCGCCAGCAGCTTGGTTCCCCCCGCCGCGGGGGCGGGGAGCGACGAGCAGTACTTC
TRBV19	14	-	TRBJ2-5	-	CASSIPRNIETQYF	TGTGCCAGTAGTATCCCCAGAAACATAGAGACCCAGTACTTC
TRBV5-6	16	-	TRBJ1-3	-	CASSMAGLNSGNTIYF	TGTGCCAGCAGCATGGCCGGACTGAACTCTGGAAACACCATATATTTT
TRBV27	15	-	TRBJ1-1	TRBD1	CASSWGTGSTTEAFF	TGTGCCAGCAGTTGGGGGACAGGGTCGACCACTGAAGCTTTCTTT
TRBV30	12	-	TRBJ2-5	-	CAWRGGEETQYF	TGTGCCTGGAGGGGGGGAGAAGAGACCCAGTACTTC
TRBV4-1	16	-	TRBJ2-7	TRBD1	CASSRTHGTGSYEQYF	TGCGCCAGCAGCCGAACCCACGGGACAGGAAGCTACGAGCAGTACTTC
TRBV27	14	-	TRBJ1-2	TRBD1	CASRDGTVPYGYTF	TGTGCCAGCAGGGACGGGACAGTCCCCTATGGCTACACCTTC
TRBV5-6	14	-	TRBJ2-5	-	CASSVQGNGETQYF	TGTGCCAGCAGCGTTCAGGGGAACGGGGAGACCCAGTACTTC
TRBV5-6	14	-	TRBJ2-7	-	CASSLGLGSNEQYF	TGTGCCAGCAGCTTGGGGCTGGGGAGCAACGAGCAGTACTTC
TRBV10-3	13	-	TRBJ1-2	-	CAISSGDSYGYTF	TGTGCCATCAGCTCGGGAGACTCCTATGGCTACACCTTC
TRBV9	17	-	TRBJ2-6	TRBD1	CASSRGTGGSGANVLTF	TGTGCCAGCAGTAGAGGGACAGGGGGCTCAGGGGCCAACGTCCTGACTTTC
TRBV6-2/TRBV6-3	13	-	TRBJ1-1	-	CASSYIGDTEAFF	TGTGCCAGCAGTTACATAGGGGACACTGAAGCTTTCTTT
TRBV29-1	13	-	TRBJ2-3	-	CSVDSVGTDTQYF	TGCAGCGTTGATAGCGTCGGCACAGATACGCAGTATTTT
TRBV2	15	once	TRBJ1-5	-	CASSVVGAGNQPQHF	TGTGCCAGCAGTGTGGTGGGGGCGGGCAATCAGCCCCAGCATTTT
TRBV9	13	-	TRBJ1-1	-	CASGEFLNTEAFF	TGTGCCTCGGGGGAGTTCCTGAACACTGAAGCTTTCTTT
TRBV13	15	-	TRBJ2-2	-	CASNRLQGNTGELFF	TGTGCCAGCAACCGATTACAGGGTAACACCGGGGAGCTGTTTTTT
TRBV14	16	-	TRBJ2-7	-	CATSRGLGSTTYEQYF	TGTGCCACCTCCCGGGGTCTGGGGTCGACAACCTACGAGCAGTACTTC
TRBV29-1	15	-	TRBJ2-2	-	CSVEVDSANTGELFF	TGCAGCGTTGAAGTGGACAGCGCGAACACCGGGGAGCTGTTTTTT
TRBV7-2	17	once	TRBJ1-3	TRBD1	CASSLTGGISSGNTIYF	TGTGCCAGCAGCTTGACAGGGGGGATTAGCTCTGGAAACACCATATATTTT
TRBV19	13	-	TRBJ1-2	-	CASSIPGLYGYTF	TGTGCCAGTAGTATACCAGGACTCTATGGCTACACCTTC